Below, one TCR beta chain is given with its context. V was pared by 4 bases and J by 4 bases, with 5 bases of the junction left unmatched. The CDR3 runs 15 residues. Per germline, CDR1 LGHDT and CDR2 YNNKEL (reference sequence). The sample is drawn from a study of blood T cell repertoires in COVID-19. Study details: Spain, Italy and the United States supplied samples that represented acute and convalescent COVID-19.

The authors' processing: Using reference gene primer amplification, nucleated cell counts were estimated. The method was immunoSEQ multiplex PCR; TCRdb's version includes in-frame clones alone and lacks a portion of them. Clone size and the V and J calls come from that table; the DNA yielded D and trimming. Here the sample spans tens of thousands of clones, roughly nine tenths being singletons. This TCR came from a man at least 80 years old in a cohort sampled during active COVID-19. Material for sequencing was peripheral blood. The chain recombines TRBV3-1 (or the pseudogene TRBV3-2) with TRBJ1-2, with 11 bases that match TRBD1. The CDR3 sequence is CASSPDRGLSYGYTF. CDR3 sequence (DNA): TGTGCCAGCAGCCCGGACAGGGGGCTTAGCTATGGCTACACCTTC.